This TCR beta chain was sequenced for a study of blood T cell repertoires in COVID-19. The wider study: Samples representing acute and convalescent COVID-19 were sourced from the United States, Italy and Spain.

As handled by the study authors: Amplification from reference gene primers served as the basis for estimated nucleated cell counts. Measured with immunoSEQ multiplex PCR; TCRdb has only the in-frame clones, and not every one. V and J calls and clone size are given by that table; D and trimming were obtained from the DNA. The sample consists of 95,000 to 150,000 clones, 86% of them appearing once. The CDR3 is 23 residues long. Germline-derived CDR1 and CDR2 are SGHDN and FVKESK. Unmatched junction bases numbered 19, after V lost 4 bases and J lost 0 bases. What was sequenced was peripheral blood. The rearrangement joins TRBV14 to TRBJ2-1; 15 bases are shared with TRBD2. The source of this sequence is a human donor in a cohort sampled during active COVID-19. CDR3 DNA sequence: TGTGCCAGCAGCCCTCGGATGGGACTAGCGGGAGGTCCCTCAAGGAGCTCCTACAATGAGCAGTTCTTC. Protein: CASSPRMGLAGGPSRSSYNEQFF.